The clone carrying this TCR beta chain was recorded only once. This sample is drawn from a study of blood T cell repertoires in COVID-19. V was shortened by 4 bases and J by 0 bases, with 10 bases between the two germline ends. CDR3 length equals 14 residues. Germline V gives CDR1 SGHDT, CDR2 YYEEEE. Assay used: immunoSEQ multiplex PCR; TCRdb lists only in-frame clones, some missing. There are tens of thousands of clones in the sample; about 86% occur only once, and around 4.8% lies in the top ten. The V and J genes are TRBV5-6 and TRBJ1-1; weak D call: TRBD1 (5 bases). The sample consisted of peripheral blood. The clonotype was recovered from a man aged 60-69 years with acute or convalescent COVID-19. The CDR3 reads CASSPDTLNTEAFF. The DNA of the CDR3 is TGTGCCAGCAGCCCGGACACCTTGAACACTGAAGCTTTCTTT.